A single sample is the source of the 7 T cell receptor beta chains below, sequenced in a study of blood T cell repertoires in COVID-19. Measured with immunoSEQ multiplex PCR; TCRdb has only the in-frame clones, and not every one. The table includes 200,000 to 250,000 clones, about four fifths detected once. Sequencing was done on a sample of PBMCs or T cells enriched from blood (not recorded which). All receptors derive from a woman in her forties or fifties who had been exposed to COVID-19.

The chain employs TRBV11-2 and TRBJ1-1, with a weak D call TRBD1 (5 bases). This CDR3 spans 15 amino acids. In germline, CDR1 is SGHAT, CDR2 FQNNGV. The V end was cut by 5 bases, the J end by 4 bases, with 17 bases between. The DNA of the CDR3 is TGTGCCAGCAGCCTTCGACAGCCCGTCTTCACTGAAGCTTTCTTT. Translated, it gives CASSLRQPVFTEAFF.

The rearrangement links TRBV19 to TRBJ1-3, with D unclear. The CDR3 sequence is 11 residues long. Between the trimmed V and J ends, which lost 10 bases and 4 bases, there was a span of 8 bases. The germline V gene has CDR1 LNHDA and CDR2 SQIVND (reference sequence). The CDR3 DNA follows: TGTGCCACGTACACGGGAAACACCATATATTTT. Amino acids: CATYTGNTIYF.

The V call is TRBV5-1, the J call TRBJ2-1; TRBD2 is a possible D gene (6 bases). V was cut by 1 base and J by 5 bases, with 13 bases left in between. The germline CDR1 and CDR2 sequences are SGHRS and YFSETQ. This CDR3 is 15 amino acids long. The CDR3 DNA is TGCGCCAGCAGCTTGTCCGGGACGGGGGACAATGAGCAGTTCTTC. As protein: CASSLSGTGDNEQFF.

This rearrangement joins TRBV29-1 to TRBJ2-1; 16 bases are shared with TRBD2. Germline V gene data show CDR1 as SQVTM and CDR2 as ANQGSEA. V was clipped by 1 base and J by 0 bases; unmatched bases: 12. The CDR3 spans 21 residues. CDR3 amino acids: CSVEGLEGLAGGLSSYNEQFF. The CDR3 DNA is TGCAGCGTTGAAGGTCTAGAGGGACTAGCGGGGGGGCTTAGCTCCTACAATGAGCAGTTCTTC.

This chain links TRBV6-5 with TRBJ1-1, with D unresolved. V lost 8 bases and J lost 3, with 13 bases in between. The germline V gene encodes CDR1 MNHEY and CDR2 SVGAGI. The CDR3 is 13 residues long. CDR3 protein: CASRVGRYTEAFF. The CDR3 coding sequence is TGTGCCAGCCGGGTAGGGAGGTACACTGAAGCTTTCTTT.

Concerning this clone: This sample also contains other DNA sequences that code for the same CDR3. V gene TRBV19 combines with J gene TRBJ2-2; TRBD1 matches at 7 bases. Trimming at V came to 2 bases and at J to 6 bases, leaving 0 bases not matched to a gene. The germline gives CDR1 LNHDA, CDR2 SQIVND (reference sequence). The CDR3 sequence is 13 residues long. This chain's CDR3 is CASSITGAGELFF. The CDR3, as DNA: TGTGCCAGTAGTATAACAGGGGCCGGGGAGCTGTTTTTT.

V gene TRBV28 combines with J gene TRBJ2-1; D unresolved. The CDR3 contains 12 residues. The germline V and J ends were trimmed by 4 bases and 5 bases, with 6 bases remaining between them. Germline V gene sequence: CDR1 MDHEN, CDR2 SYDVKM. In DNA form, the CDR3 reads TGTGCCAGCAGTTCAAGCCACAATGAGCAGTTCTTC. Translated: CASSSSHNEQFF.